The rows below give T cell receptor beta chains drawn from one sample of a study of blood T cell repertoires in COVID-19. Only in-frame clones appear in the TCRdb table, and some are missing; sequencing was by immunoSEQ multiplex PCR. The table includes fewer than 300,000 clones, roughly nine tenths detected once. Input material: peripheral blood. The receptors originated from a man aged 40-55 years who had recovered from COVID-19. The CDR3 runs from the conserved cysteine through the conserved F or W. A D gene is named only where the DNA matches it firmly.

>TRBV6-2/TRBV6-3|TRBD2|TRBJ2-2
CASSRPGGQGTGELFF
>TRBV10-1|TRBD1|TRBJ2-2
CASSEKLQGTGELFF
>TRBV7-3|TRBD2|TRBJ2-7
CASSPRGGGSYEQYF
>TRBV20-1|TRBD2|TRBJ2-3
CSASGTSGARTDTQYF
>TRBV28|NA|TRBJ2-2
CASIESGRWAGELFF
>TRBV28|NA|TRBJ1-2
CASSRAAGGRVYGYTF
>TRBV20-1|TRBD2|TRBJ2-3
CSASYASGRSDTQYF
>TRBV14|NA|TRBJ1-2
CASSPDYYYGYTF
>TRBV21-1|NA|TRBJ2-7
CASRGGPPCSYEQYF
>TRBV7-2|NA|TRBJ2-2
CASSLNGPGELFF
>TRBV4-1|NA|TRBJ1-1
CASSQVVGAPGGAFF
>TRBV9|NA|TRBJ2-7
CASSVGGSRDEQYF
>TRBV2|TRBD1|TRBJ1-2
CASRANTGDGYTF
>TRBV6-5|NA|TRBJ1-2
CASSYRANYGYTF
>TRBV7-6|TRBD1|TRBJ1-1
CASSLDRDTEAFF
>TRBV6-5|NA|TRBJ2-4
CASSRGGKNIQYF
>TRBV3-1/TRBV3-2|NA|TRBJ1-2
CASSQDPQGLQSYTF
>TRBV30|NA|TRBJ1-4
CAWRVRQGNEKLFF
>TRBV5-4|NA|TRBJ1-3
CASSPRGQISGNTIYF
>TRBV10-3|TRBD2|TRBJ2-2
CAIRSTSASTGELFF
>TRBV7-9|TRBD2|TRBJ2-1
CASSLVTSGGRNEQFF
>TRBV16|TRBD1|TRBJ2-5
CASSQYFSGQGTQETQYF
>TRBV5-1|NA|TRBJ2-1
CASSEYGAYNEQFF